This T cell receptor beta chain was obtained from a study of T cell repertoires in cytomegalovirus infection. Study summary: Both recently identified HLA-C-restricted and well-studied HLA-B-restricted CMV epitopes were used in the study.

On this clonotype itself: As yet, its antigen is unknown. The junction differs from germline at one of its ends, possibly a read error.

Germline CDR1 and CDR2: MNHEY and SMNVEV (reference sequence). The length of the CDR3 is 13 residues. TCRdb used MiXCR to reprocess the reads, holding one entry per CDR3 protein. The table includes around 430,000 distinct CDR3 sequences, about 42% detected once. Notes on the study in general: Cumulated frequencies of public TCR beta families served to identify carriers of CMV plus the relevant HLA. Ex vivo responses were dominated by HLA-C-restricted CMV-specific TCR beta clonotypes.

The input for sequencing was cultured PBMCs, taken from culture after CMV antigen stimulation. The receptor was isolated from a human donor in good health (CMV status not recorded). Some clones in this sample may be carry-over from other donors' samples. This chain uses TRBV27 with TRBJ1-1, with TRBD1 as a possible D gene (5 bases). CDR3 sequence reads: CASSSGSRTEAFF. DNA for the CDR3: TGTGCCAGCAGTTCAGGGTCGCGCACTGAAGCGTTCTTT.